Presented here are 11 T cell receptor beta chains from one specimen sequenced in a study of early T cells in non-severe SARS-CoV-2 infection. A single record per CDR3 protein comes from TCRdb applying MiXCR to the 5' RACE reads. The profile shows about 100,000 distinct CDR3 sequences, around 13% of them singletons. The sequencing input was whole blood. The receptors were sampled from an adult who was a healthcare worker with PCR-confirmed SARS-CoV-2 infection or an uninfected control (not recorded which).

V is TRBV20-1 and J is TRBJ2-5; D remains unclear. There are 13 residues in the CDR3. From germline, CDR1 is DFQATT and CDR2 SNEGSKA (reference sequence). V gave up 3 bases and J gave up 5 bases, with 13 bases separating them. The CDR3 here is CSASNSLGETQYF. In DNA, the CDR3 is TGCAGTGCTAGCAACTCCCTAGGGGAGACCCAGTACTTC.

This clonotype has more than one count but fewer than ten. The CDR3 spells CASSYSAGGAYEQYF. The CDR3 DNA reads TGTGCCAGCAGTTACTCTGCGGGAGGGGCCTACGAGCAGTACTTC. V usage is TRBV6-5 and J usage is TRBJ2-7, with 9 bases lining up with TRBD2. The CDR3 covers 15 residues. Germline V gives CDR1 MNHEY, CDR2 SVGAGI. The junction had 2 bases not matched to a gene; V was cut back by 0 bases and J by 2 bases.

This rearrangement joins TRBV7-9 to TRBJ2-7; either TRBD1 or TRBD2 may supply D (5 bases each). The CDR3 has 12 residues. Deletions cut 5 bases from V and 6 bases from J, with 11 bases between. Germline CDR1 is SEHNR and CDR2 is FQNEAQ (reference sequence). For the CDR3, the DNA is TGTGCCAGCAGCCCCACCGGGGCCGAGCAGTACTTC. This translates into CASSPTGAEQYF.

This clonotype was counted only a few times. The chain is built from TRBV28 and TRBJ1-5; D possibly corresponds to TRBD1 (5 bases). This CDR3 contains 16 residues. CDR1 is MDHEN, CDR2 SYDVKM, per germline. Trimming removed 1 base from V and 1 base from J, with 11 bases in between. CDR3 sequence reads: CASSLLGGTSNQPQHF. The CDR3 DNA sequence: TGTGCCAGCAGTTTATTGGGGGGGACGAGCAATCAGCCCCAGCATTTT.

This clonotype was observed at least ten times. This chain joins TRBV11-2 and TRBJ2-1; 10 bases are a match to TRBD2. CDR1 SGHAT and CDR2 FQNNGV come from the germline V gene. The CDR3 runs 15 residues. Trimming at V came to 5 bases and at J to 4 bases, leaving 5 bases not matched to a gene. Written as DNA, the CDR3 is TGTGCCAGCAGCGCCGGGACTAGCGTATACAATGAGCAGTTCTTC. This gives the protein CASSAGTSVYNEQFF.

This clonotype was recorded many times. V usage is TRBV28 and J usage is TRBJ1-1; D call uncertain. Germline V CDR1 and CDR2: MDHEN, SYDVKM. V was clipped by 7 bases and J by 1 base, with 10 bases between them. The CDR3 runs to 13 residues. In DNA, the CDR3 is TGTGCCAGCATCGGGAACCCGAACACTGAAGCTTTCTTT. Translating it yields CASIGNPNTEAFF.

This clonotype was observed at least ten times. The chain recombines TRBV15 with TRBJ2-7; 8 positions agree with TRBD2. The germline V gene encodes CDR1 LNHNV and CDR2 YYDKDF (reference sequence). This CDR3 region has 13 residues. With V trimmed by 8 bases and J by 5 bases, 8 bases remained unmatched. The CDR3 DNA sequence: TGTGCCACCCAGCGGGAGCGGTGGAACGAGCAGTACTTC. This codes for CATQRERWNEQYF.

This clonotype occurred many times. CDR3 in amino acids: CAIRDSLYGYTF. The CDR3 DNA reads TGTGCCATCCGGGACAGCCTATATGGCTACACCTTC. The rearrangement uses TRBV7-6 and TRBJ1-2; 7 positions agree with TRBD1. Germline V gene data show CDR1 as SGHVS and CDR2 as FNYEAQ. There are 12 residues in the CDR3. V gave up 10 bases and J gave up 5 bases; unmatched junction bases: 7.

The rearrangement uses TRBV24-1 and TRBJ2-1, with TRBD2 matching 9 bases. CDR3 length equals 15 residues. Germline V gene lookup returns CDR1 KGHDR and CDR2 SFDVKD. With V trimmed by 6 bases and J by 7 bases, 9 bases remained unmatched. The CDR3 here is CATSIGGRAGNEQFF. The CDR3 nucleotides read TGTGCCACCAGTATTGGCGGGAGGGCCGGGAATGAGCAGTTCTTC.

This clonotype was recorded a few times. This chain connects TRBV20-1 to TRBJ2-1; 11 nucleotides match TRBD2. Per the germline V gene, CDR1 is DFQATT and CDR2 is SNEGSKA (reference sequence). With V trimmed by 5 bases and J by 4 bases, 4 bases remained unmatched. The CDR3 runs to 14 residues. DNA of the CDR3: TGCAGTGCTGTAGCGGGAGGGGATTACAATGAGCAGTTCTTC. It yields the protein CSAVAGGDYNEQFF.

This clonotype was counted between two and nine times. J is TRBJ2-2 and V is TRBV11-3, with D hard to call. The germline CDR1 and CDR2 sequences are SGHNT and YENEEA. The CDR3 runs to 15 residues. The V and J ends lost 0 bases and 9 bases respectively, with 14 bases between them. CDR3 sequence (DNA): TGTGCCAGCAGCTTAGATCCCGGCTTGAGTCGGGAGCTGTTTTTT. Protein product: CASSLDPGLSRELFF.